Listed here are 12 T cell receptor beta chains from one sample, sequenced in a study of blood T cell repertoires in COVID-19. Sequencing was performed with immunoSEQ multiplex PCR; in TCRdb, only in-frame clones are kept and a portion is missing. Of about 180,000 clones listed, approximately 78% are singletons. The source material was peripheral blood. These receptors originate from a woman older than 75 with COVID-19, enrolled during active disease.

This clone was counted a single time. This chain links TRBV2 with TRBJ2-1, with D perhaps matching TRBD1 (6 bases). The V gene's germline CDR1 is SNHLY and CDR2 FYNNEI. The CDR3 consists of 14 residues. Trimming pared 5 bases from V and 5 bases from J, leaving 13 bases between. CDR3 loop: CASSKGTTDNEQFF. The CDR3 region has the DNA TGTGCCAGCAGTAAAGGGACAACTGACAATGAGCAGTTCTTC.

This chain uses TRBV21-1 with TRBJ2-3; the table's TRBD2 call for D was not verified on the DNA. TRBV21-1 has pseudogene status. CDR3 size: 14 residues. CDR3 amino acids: CASSQEKGADTQYF. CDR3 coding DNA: TGTGCCAGCAGCCAAGAGAAGGGAGCAGATACGCAGTATTTT.

CDR3 sequence reads: CASSYLGTRRETQYF. In DNA, the CDR3 is TGTGCCAGCAGTTACCTTGGGACTAGACGAGAGACCCAGTACTTC. The chain is built from TRBV6-2 or TRBV6-3 and TRBJ2-5, with TRBD2 matching 8 bases. Per the germline V gene, CDR1 is MNHEY and CDR2 is SVGEGT. This CDR3 is built from 15 residues. Trimming removed 2 bases from V and 4 bases from J; junction bases left unmatched: 6.

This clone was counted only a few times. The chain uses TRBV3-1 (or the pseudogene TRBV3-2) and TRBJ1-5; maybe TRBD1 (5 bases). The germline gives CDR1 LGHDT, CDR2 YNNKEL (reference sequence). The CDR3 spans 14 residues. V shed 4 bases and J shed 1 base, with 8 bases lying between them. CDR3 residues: CASSPGGSNQPQHF. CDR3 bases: TGTGCCAGCAGCCCGGGGGGGAGCAATCAGCCCCAGCATTTT.

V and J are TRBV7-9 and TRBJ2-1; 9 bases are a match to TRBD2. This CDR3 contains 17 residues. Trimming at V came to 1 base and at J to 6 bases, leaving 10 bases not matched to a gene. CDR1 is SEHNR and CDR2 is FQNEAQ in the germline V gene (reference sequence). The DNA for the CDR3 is TGTGCCAGCAGCTTAGGAGGCGGGAGGGGGTTCGCCAATGAGCAGTTCTTC. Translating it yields CASSLGGGRGFANEQFF.

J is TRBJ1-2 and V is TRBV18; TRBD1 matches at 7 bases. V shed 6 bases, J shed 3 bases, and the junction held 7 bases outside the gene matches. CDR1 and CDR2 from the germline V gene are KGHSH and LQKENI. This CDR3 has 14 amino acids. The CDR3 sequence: CASSSTGEDYGYTF. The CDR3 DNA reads TGTGCCAGCTCCTCCACAGGGGAGGACTATGGCTACACCTTC. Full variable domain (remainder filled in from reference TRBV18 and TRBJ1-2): NAGVMQNPRHLVRRRGQEARLRCSPMKGHSHVYWYRQLPEEGLKFMVYLQKENIIDESGMPKERFSAEFPKEGPSILRIQQVVRGDSAAYFCASSSTGEDYGYTFGSGTRLTVV.

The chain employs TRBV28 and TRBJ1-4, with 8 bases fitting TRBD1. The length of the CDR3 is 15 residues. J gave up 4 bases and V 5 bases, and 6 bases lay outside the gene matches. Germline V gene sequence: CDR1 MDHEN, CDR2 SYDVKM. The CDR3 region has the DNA TGTGCCAGCAGTCAAAACAGGGGGTATAATGAAAAACTGTTTTTT. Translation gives CASSQNRGYNEKLFF.

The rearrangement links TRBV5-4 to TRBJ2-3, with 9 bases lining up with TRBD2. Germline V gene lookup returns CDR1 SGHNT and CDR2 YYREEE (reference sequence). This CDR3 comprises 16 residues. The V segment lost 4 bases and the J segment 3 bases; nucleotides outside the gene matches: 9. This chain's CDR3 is CASSSLLAGKTDTQYF. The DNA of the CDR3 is TGTGCCAGCAGCAGCTTACTAGCGGGCAAAACAGATACGCAGTATTTT.

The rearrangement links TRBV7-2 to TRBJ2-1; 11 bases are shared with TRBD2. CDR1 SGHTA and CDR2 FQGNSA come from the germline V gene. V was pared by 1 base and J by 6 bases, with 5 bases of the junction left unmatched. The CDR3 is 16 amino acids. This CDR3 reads CASSLDLLAGVNEQFF. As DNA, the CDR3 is TGTGCCAGCAGCTTAGACCTACTAGCGGGGGTCAATGAGCAGTTCTTC.

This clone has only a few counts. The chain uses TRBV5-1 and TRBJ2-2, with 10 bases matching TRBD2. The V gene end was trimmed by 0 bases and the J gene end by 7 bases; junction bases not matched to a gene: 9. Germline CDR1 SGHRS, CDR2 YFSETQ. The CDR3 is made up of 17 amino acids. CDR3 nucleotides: TGCGCCAGCAGCTTGGAGCTAGCGGGAGCCTGGGGCGGGGAGCTGTTTTTT. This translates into CASSLELAGAWGGELFF.

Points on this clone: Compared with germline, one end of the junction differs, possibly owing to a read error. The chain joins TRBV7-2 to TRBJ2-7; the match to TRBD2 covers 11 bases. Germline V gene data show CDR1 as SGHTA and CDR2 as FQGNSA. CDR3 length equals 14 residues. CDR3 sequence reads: CASSLAGGPHEQYF. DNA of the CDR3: TGTGCCAGCAGTTTAGCGGGGGGGCCCCACGAGCAGTACTTC.

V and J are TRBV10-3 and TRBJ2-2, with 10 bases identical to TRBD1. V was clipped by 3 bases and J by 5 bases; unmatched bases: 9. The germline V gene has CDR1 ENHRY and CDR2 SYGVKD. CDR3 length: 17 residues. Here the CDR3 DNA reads TGTGCCATCAGTGACCAACGGGGGGGACAGGGGACCGGGGAGCTGTTTTTT. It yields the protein CAISDQRGGQGTGELFF.